These T cell receptor beta chains were read from a single sample in a study of cytomegalovirus exposure and HLA in healthy donors. The method was immunoSEQ multiplex PCR; TCRdb's version includes in-frame clones alone and lacks a portion of them. The profile shows around 90,000 clones, around 80% of them singletons. Sequenced sample: PBMCs. These receptors were obtained from a male donor in good health and CMV-seropositive. Both conserved end residues are part of each CDR3. A D gene is named only where the DNA matches it firmly. Clone size is given for some rows only: seen once, a few or many times, or a class if the clone is expanded.

D gene,V gene,J gene,clone size,CDR3 protein,CDR3 DNA
.,TRBV7-9,TRBJ2-7,.,CASSLTGIGYEQYF,TGTGCCAGCAGCCTAACAGGGATCGGGTACGAGCAGTACTTC
TRBD2,TRBV7-2,TRBJ2-1,.,CASSLGGSGGFPFF,TGTGCCAGCAGCTTAGGGGGTAGCGGGGGTTTCCCGTTCTTC
TRBD1,TRBV7-3,TRBJ2-6,.,CASSTGTVNVLTF,TGTGCCAGCAGCACCGGGACAGTTAACGTCCTGACTTTC
.,TRBV30,TRBJ1-2,.,CACVREDGYTF,TGTGCCTGTGTAAGGGAGGACGGCTACACCTTC
.,TRBV7-8,TRBJ1-5,few,CASSSPGMGNQPQHF,TGTGCCAGCAGCTCTCCAGGGATGGGCAATCAGCCCCAGCATTTT
.,TRBV5-1,TRBJ2-2,.,CASSPSDPNTGELFF,TGCGCCAGCAGCCCCAGCGATCCGAACACCGGGGAGCTGTTTTTT
.,TRBV14,TRBJ1-2,few,CASSQERLPYGYTF,TGTGCCAGCAGCCAAGAGCGGTTACCTTATGGCTACACCTTC
TRBD1,TRBV2,TRBJ1-2,.,CASSGRGDYGYTF,TGTGCCAGCAGTGGCAGGGGGGACTATGGCTACACCTTC
TRBD2,TRBV9,TRBJ2-3,.,CASGGGNTQYF,TGTGCCAGTGGGGGGGGGAATACGCAGTATTTT
.,TRBV5-1,TRBJ1-3,once,CASSLGASSGNTIYF,TGCGCCAGCAGCTTAGGGGCGAGCTCTGGAAACACCATATATTTT
.,TRBV5-4,TRBJ1-1,.,CASSPLAGQPEAFF,TGTGCCAGCAGCCCCCTGGCAGGCCAGCCTGAAGCTTTCTTT
TRBD2,TRBV5-4,TRBJ2-2,once,CASGSGTNANTGELFF,TGTGCCAGCGGAAGCGGGACTAACGCGAACACCGGGGAGCTGTTTTTT
.,TRBV27,TRBJ1-5,.,CASSLRGRYSNQPQHF,TGTGCCAGCAGTTTACGAGGCAGATATAGCAATCAGCCCCAGCATTTT
.,TRBV11-2,TRBJ2-3,.,CASSPRQGGYSTDTQYF,TGTGCCAGCAGCCCCCGACAGGGAGGTTATTCCACAGATACGCAGTATTTT
.,TRBV7-9,TRBJ2-5,.,CASSPKTGIDQETQYF,TGTGCCAGCAGCCCGAAGACAGGTATAGACCAAGAGACCCAGTACTTC
.,TRBV4-1,TRBJ2-5,.,CASSQRNLGLNQETQYF,TGCGCCAGCAGCCAGCGGAATCTGGGACTGAACCAAGAGACCCAGTACTTC
.,TRBV27,TRBJ2-3,.,CASSLSPTTDTQYF,TGTGCCAGCAGTTTATCGCCTACTACAGATACGCAGTATTTT
TRBD1,TRBV19,TRBJ1-5,.,CASSTGQEANQPQHF,TGTGCCAGTAGTACGGGACAGGAAGCCAATCAGCCCCAGCATTTT
TRBD1,TRBV18,TRBJ1-1,.,CASSSDRVSEAFF,TGTGCCAGCTCATCGGACAGGGTCTCTGAAGCTTTCTTT
TRBD2,TRBV4-1,TRBJ2-5,.,CASSLGLAGEIRKTQYF,TGCGCCAGCAGCCTGGGACTAGCGGGGGAGATTAGAAAGACCCAGTACTTC
.,TRBV30,TRBJ2-1,.,CAWSGQENYNEQFF,TGTGCCTGGAGTGGACAGGAGAACTACAATGAGCAGTTCTTC
.,TRBV4-1,TRBJ1-5,few,CASSQVSESNQPQHF,TGCGCCAGCAGCCAAGTTTCCGAGAGCAATCAGCCCCAGCATTTT
.,TRBV6-1,TRBJ2-7,.,CASSEQNSYEQYF,TGTGCCAGCAGTGAACAGAACTCCTACGAGCAGTACTTC
TRBD1,TRBV30,TRBJ1-2,.,CAWSPDRGTFYTF,TGTGCCTGGAGTCCCGACAGGGGGACCTTCTACACCTTC
TRBD1,TRBV6-5,TRBJ1-2,.,CASNPTGGLLYGYTF,TGTGCCAGCAATCCAACAGGGGGCCTACTCTATGGCTACACCTTC
.,TRBV7-3,TRBJ2-3,.,CASSPMRGSTDTQYF,TGTGCCAGCAGCCCTATGCGGGGTAGCACAGATACGCAGTATTTT
.,TRBV7-3,TRBJ2-3,.,CASSSGVGGTDTQYF,TGTGCCAGCAGCTCAGGGGTTGGGGGCACAGATACGCAGTATTTT
.,TRBV5-6,TRBJ2-7,.,CASSPLGQGSYEQYF,TGTGCCAGCAGCCCCTTGGGGCAGGGGTCCTACGAGCAGTACTTC
.,TRBV6-5,TRBJ2-1,.,CASSRQRNNEQFF,TGTGCCAGCAGTCGCCAGCGGAACAATGAGCAGTTCTTC
TRBD1,TRBV5-1,TRBJ2-2,.,CASSRTGDTGELFF,TGCGCCAGCAGCAGAACAGGGGACACCGGGGAGCTGTTTTTT
.,TRBV7-2,TRBJ1-1,.,CASSSRGEGIGFF,TGTGCCAGCAGCTCGCGGGGTGAGGGAATAGGTTTCTTT
.,TRBV28,TRBJ2-2,.,CASRGQKDTGELFF,TGTGCCAGCAGGGGGCAAAAGGACACCGGGGAGCTGTTTTTT
TRBD1,TRBV2,TRBJ1-1,once,CASRTDRGNTEAFF,TGTGCCAGCAGGACCGACAGGGGGAACACTGAAGCTTTCTTT
.,TRBV6-1,TRBJ1-2,.,CASRPTGDYGYTF,TGTGCCAGCAGGCCTACGGGGGACTATGGCTACACCTTC
.,TRBV2,TRBJ1-6,.,CASSDRGSYSPLHF,TGTGCCAGCAGTGATCGAGGGTCTTATTCACCCCTCCACTTT
TRBD1,TRBV7-2,TRBJ1-5,.,CASSQMGQGAGQPQHF,TGTGCCAGCAGCCAGATGGGACAGGGGGCGGGTCAGCCCCAGCATTTT
.,TRBV2,TRBJ2-7,.,CASRRGIIYEQYF,TGTGCCAGCAGGCGCGGAATTATCTACGAGCAGTACTTC
.,TRBV15,TRBJ1-5,.,CATSRPRGTQHF,TGTGCCACCAGCAGGCCCAGGGGAACCCAGCATTTT
.,TRBV5-6,TRBJ2-2,.,CASSSAPGQNTGELFF,TGTGCCAGCAGCTCGGCCCCGGGACAGAACACCGGGGAGCTGTTTTTT
.,TRBV4-1,TRBJ1-5,.,CASSPSTGSPQHF,TGCGCCAGCAGCCCGAGCACGGGAAGTCCCCAGCATTTT
TRBD1,TRBV5-6,TRBJ2-7,few,CASSFRDRGTQYF,TGTGCCAGCAGCTTTCGGGACAGGGGAACGCAGTACTTC